The clone carrying this T cell receptor beta chain was counted only a few times. Trimming shortened V by 2 bases and J by 4 bases, and 9 bases separated the two germline ends. Looked up from germline, CDR1 is SGDLS and CDR2 is YYNGEE. The CDR3 totals 13 residues. The data are from a study of blood T cells in healthy people across ages. Using a J-beta primer mix together with a sample-barcoded 5' primer, a second PCR was run for roughly 7 to 12 cycles. TCRdb used MiXCR to reprocess the 5' RACE reads, holding one entry per CDR3 protein. The sample holds roughly 730,000 distinct CDR3 sequences, more than 55% seen once.

The sequencing input was blood. This clonotype was obtained from a man aged 35 to 55 in good health. The chain links TRBV9 to TRBJ1-1; no clear D. CDR3 bases: TGTGCCAGCAGCGTCGGGCGAGGCACTGAAGCTTTCTTT. Translated: CASSVGRGTEAFF.